Below, one T cell receptor (beta chain) is given with its context. The target antigen is unknown. This specimen belongs to a study of cytomegalovirus exposure and HLA in healthy donors. Study-level findings and limits: V- and J-gene trimming in TCR beta was tied to a missense DCLRE1C variant by an analysis performed later. On later analysis, the bulk of CMV-associated TCR beta chains appeared to be HLA-restricted.

Per germline, CDR1 MNHEY and CDR2 SVGAGI. The CDR3 consists of 15 residues. Unmatched junction bases numbered 6, after V lost 4 bases and J lost 7 bases. With 60 Vbeta and 13 Jbeta primers, the PCR was carried out. TCRdb's copy holds only in-frame clones and misses some; the assay was immunoSEQ multiplex PCR. The sample consists of fewer than 100,000 clones, just under 80% of them appearing once. The receptor was isolated from a male donor in good health and CMV-seropositive. The sample taken for sequencing was PBMCs. The V call is TRBV6-5, the J call TRBJ1-6, with 8 positions matching TRBD1. CDR3 sequence: CASSSTGTGNSPLHF. The CDR3 DNA reads TGTGCCAGCAGTTCTACCGGGACAGGAAATTCACCCCTCCACTTT.